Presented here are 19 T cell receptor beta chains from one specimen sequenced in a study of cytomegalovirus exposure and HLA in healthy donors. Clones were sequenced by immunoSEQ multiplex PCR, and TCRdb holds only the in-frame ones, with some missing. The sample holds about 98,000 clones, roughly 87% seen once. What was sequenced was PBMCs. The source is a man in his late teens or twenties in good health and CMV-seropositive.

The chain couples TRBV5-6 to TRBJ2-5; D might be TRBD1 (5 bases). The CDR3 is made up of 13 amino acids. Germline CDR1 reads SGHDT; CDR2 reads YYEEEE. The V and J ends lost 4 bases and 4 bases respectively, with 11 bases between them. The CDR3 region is CASSRERGETQYF. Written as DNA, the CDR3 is TGTGCCAGCAGCAGAGAAAGGGGAGAGACCCAGTACTTC.

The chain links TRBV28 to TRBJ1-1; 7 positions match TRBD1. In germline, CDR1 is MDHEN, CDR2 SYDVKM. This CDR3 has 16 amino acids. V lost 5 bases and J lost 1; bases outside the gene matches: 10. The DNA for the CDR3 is TGTGCCAGCAGTCCCGGGACAGATGACCGGAACACTGAAGCTTTCTTT. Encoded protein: CASSPGTDDRNTEAFF.

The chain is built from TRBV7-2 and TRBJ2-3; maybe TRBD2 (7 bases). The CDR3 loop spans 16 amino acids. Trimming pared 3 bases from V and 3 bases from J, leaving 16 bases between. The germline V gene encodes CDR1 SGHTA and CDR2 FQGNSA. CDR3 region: CASSLRGGPVTDTQYF. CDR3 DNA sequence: TGTGCCAGCAGCTTGAGGGGGGGGCCCGTAACAGATACGCAGTATTTT. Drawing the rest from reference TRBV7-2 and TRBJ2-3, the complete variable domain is GAGVSQSPSNKVTEKGKDVELRCDPISGHTALYWYRQSLGQGLEFLIYFQGNSAPDKSGLPSDRFSAERTGGSVSTLTIQRTQQEDSAVYLCASSLRGGPVTDTQYFGPGTRLTVL.

The CDR3 sequence is CASSREAGTRPLEQFF. CDR3 DNA: TGTGCCAGCAGCCGGGAAGCCGGGACTAGGCCCCTTGAGCAGTTCTTC. This chain connects TRBV9 to TRBJ2-1, with 8 bases lining up with TRBD2. This CDR3 spans 16 amino acids. Germline CDR1 SGDLS, CDR2 YYNGEE. V was pared by 4 bases and J by 9 bases, with 15 bases of the junction left unmatched.

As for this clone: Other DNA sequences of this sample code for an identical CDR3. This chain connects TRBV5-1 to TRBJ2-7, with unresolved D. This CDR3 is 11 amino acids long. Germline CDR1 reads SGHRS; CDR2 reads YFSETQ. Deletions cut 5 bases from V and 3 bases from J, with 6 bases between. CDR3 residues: CASSSSYEQYF. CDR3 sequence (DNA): TGCGCCAGCAGTTCTAGCTACGAGCAGTACTTC.

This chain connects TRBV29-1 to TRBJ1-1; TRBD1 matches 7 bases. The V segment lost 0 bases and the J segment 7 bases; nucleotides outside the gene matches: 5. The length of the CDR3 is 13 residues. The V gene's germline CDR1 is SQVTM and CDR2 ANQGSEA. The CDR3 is CSVEDYDRVEAFF. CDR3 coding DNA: TGCAGCGTTGAAGATTACGACAGGGTTGAAGCTTTCTTT.

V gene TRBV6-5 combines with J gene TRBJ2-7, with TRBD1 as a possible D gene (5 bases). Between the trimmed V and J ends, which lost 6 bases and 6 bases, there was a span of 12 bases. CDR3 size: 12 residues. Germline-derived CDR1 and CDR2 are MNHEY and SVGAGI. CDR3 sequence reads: CASRSRVGEQYF. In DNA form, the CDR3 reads TGTGCCAGCAGGTCCAGGGTGGGCGAGCAGTACTTC.

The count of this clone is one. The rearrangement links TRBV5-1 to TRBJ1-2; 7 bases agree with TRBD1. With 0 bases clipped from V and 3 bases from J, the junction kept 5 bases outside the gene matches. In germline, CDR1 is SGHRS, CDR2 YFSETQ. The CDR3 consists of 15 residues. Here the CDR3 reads CASSLEGGFDYGYTF. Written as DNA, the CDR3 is TGCGCCAGCAGCTTGGAAGGGGGCTTTGACTATGGCTACACCTTC.

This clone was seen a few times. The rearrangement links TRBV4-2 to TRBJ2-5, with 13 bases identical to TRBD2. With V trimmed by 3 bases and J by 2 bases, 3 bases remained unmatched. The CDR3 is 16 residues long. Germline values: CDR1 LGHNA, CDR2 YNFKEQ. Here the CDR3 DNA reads TGTGCCAGCAGCCAGGGGACTAGCGGGGATCAAGAGACCCAGTACTTC. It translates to CASSQGTSGDQETQYF.

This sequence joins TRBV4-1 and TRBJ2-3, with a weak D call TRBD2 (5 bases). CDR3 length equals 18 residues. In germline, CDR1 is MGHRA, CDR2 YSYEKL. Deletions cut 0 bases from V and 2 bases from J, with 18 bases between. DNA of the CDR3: TGCGCCAGCAGCCAAGATCGGGTAGCGAATAAAAACACAGATACGCAGTATTTT. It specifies CASSQDRVANKNTDTQYF.

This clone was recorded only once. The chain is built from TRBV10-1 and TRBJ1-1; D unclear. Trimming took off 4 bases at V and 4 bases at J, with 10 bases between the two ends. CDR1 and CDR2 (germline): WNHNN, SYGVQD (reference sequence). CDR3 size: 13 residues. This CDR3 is CASSGQVGTEAFF. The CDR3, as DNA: TGCGCCAGCAGTGGTCAGGTGGGCACTGAAGCTTTCTTT.

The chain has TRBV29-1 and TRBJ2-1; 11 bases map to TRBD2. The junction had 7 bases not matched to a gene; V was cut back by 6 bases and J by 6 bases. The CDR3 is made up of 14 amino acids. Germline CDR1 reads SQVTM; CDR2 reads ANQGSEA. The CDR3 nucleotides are TGCAGCGTAGCGGGGCTAGCGGGGGGCAATGAGCAGTTCTTC. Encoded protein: CSVAGLAGGNEQFF.

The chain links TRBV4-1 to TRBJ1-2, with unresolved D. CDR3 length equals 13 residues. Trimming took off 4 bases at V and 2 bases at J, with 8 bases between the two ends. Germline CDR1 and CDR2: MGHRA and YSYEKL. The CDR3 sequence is CASSPRENYGYTF. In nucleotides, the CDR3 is TGCGCCAGCAGCCCACGGGAAAACTATGGCTACACCTTC.

As DNA, the CDR3 is TGTGCCAGCAGCAACTTGTACCAAGAGACCCAGTACTTC. This codes for CASSNLYQETQYF. This sequence joins TRBV6-1 and TRBJ2-5, with no clear D. The CDR3 is 13 residues long. With 6 bases removed from V and 0 bases from J, the gap between germline ends came to 8 bases. In germline, CDR1 is MNHNS, CDR2 SASEGT.

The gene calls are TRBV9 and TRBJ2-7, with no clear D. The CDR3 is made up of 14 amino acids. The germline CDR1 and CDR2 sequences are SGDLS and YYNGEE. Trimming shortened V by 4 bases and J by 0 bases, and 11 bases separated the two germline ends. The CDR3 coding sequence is TGTGCCAGCAGCCCCCGACTGAGCTCCTACGAGCAGTACTTC. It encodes CASSPRLSSYEQYF.

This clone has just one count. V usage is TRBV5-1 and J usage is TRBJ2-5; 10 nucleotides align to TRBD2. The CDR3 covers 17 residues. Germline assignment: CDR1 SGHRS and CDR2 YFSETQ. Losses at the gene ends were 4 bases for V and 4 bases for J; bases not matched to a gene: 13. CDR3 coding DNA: TGCGCCAGCAGCCCGACTAGCGGGCTTTTCGTCGGAGAGACCCAGTACTTC. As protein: CASSPTSGLFVGETQYF.

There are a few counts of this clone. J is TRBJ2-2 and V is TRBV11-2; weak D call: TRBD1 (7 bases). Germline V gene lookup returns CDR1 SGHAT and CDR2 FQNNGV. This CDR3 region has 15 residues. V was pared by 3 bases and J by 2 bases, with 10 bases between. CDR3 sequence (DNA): TGTGCCAGCAGCTTTCAGGGGGGAAACACCGGGGAGCTGTTTTTT. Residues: CASSFQGGNTGELFF. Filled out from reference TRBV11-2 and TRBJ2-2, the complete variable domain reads EAGVAQSPRYKIIEKRQSVAFWCNPISGHATLYWYQQILGQGPKLLIQFQNNGVVDDSQLPKDRFSAERLKGVDSTLKIQPAKLEDSAVYLCASSFQGGNTGELFFGEGSRLTVL.

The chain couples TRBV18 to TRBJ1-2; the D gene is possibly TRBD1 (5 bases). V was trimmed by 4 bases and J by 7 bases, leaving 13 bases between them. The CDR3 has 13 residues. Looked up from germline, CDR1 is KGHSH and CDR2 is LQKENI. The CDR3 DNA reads TGTGCCAGCTCACTCGACCAGGGTCCTGGCTACACCTTC. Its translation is CASSLDQGPGYTF.

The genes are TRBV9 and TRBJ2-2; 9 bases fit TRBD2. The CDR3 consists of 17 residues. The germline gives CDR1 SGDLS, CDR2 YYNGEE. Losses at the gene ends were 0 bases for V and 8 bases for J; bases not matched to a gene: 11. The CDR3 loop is CASSVAERGAPGGELFF. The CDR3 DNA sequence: TGTGCCAGCAGCGTAGCTGAGCGGGGGGCTCCAGGGGGGGAGCTGTTTTTT.